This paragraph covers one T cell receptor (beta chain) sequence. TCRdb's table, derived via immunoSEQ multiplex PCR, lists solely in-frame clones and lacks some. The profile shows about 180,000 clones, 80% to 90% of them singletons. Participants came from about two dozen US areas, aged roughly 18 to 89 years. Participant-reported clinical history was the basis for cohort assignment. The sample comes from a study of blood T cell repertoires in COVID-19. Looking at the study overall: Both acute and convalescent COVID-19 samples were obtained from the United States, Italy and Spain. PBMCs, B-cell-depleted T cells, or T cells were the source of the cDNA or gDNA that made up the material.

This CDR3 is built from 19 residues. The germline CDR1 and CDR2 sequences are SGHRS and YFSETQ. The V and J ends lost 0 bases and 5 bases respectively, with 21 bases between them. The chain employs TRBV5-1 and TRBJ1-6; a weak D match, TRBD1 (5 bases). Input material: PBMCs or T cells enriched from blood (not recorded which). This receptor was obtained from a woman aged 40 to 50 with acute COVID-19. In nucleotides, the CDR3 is TGCGCCAGCAGCTTGGTCGCTGGACACGATCCTTCTAATAATTCACCCCTCCACTTT. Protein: CASSLVAGHDPSNNSPLHF.